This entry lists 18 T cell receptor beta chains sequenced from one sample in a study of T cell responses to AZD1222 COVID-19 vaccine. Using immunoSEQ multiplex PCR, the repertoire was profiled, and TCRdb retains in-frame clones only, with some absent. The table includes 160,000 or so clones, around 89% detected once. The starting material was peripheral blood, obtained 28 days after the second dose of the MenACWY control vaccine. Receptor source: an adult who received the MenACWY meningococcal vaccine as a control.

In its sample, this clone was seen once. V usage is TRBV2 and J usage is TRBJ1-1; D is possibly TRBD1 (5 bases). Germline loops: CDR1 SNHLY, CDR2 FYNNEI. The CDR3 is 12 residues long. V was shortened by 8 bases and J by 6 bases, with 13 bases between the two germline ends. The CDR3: CASRRGAAEAFF. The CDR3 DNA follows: TGTGCCAGCCGAAGAGGGGCCGCTGAAGCTTTCTTT.

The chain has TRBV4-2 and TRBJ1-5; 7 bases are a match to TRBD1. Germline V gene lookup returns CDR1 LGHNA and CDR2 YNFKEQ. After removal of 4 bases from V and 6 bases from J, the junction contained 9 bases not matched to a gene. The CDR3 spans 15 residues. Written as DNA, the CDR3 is TGTGCCAGCAGCCGACTCGACAGGGACGGTCAGCCCCAGCATTTT. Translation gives CASSRLDRDGQPQHF.

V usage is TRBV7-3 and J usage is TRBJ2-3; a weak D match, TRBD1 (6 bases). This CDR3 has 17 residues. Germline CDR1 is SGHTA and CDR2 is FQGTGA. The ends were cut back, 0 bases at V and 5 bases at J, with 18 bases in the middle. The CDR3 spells CASSLTDGTLKRDTQYF. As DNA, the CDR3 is TGTGCCAGCAGCTTAACGGACGGGACACTTAAGAGAGATACGCAGTATTTT.

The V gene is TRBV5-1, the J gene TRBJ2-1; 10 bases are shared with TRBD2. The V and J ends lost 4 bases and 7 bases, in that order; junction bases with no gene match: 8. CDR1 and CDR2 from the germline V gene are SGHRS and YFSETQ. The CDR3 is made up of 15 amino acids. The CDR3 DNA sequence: TGCGCCAGCAGCCCGCTAGCGGGAGAGGGGAATGAGCAGTTCTTC. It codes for CASSPLAGEGNEQFF.

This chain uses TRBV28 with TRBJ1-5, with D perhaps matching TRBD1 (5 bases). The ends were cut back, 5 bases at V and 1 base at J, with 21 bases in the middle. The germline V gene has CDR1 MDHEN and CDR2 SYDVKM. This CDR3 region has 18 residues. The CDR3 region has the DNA TGTGCCAGCAGTCCCCCAGCAGGGCGTCCAAGCAGCAATCAGCCCCAGCATTTT. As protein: CASSPPAGRPSSNQPQHF.

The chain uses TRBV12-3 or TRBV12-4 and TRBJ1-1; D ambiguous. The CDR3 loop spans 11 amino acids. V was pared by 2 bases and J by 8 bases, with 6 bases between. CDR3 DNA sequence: TGTGCCAGCAGTTTATGGGCGGAAGCTTTCTTT. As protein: CASSLWAEAFF.

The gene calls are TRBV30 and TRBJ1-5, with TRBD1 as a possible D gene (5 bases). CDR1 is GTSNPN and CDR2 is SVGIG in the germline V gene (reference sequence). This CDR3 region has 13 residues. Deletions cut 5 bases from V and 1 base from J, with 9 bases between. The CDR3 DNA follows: TGTGCCTGGGGACGGGACAGCAATCAGCCCCAGCATTTT. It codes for CAWGRDSNQPQHF.

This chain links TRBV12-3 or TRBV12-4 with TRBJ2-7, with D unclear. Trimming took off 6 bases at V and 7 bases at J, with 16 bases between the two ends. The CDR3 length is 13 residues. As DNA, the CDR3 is TGTGCCAGCAGGATAGGGCCTACGGGTGAGCAGTACTTC. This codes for CASRIGPTGEQYF.

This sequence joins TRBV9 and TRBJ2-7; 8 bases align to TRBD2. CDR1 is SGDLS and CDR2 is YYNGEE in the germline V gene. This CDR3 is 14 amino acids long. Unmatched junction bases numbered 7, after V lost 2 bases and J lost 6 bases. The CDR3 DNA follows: TGTGCCAGCAGCGTTTCAAGCGGGAGTAGCGAGCAGTACTTC. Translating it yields CASSVSSGSSEQYF.

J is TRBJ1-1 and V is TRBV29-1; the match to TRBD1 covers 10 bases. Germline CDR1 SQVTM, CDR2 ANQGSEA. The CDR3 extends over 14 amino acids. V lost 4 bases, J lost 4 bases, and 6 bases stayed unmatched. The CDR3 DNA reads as TGCAGCGTTGGACAGGGGGCGCTGGGCACTGAAGCTTTCTTT. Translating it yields CSVGQGALGTEAFF.

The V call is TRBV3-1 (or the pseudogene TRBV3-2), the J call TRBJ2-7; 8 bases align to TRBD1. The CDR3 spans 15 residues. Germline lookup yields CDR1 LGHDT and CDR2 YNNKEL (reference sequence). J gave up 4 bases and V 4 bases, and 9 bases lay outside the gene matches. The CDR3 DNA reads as TGTGCCAGCAGCCGACAGGGGCAGATAACATACGAGCAGTACTTC. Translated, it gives CASSRQGQITYEQYF.

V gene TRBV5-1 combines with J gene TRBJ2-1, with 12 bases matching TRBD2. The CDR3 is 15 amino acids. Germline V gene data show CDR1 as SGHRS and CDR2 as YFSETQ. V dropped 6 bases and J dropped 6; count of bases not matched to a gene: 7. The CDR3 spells CASNQGLAGPNEQFF. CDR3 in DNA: TGCGCCAGCAATCAGGGACTAGCGGGTCCCAATGAGCAGTTCTTC.

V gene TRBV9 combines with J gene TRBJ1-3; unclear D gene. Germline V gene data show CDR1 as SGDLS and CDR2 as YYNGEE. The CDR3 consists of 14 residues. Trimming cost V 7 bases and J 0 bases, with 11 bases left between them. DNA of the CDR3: TGTGCCAGCGGGGAGGGCCTCTCTGGAAACACCATATATTTT. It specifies CASGEGLSGNTIYF.

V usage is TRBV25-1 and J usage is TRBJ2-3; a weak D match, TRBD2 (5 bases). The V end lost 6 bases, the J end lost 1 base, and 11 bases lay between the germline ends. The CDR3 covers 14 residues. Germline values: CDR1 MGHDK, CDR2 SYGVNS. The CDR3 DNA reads TGTGCCAGCAGCCAAATCGGGGGCACAGATACGCAGTATTTT. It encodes CASSQIGGTDTQYF.

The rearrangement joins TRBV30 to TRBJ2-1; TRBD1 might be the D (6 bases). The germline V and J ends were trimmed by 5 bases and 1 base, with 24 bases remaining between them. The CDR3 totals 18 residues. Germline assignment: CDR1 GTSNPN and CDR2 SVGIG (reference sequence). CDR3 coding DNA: TGTGCCTGGGAGTTAGCAGGGGCGGGTCCGAAATCCTACAATGAGCAGTTCTTC. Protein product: CAWELAGAGPKSYNEQFF.

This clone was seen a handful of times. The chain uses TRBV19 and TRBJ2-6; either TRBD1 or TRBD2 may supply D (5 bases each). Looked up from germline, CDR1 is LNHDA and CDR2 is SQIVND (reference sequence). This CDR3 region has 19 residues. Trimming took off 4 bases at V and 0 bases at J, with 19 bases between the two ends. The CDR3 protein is CASSRGTGSAISGANVLTF. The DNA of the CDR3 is TGTGCCAGTAGTAGGGGGACGGGGAGTGCCATCTCTGGGGCCAACGTCCTGACTTTC. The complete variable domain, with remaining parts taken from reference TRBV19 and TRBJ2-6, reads DGGITQSPKYLFRKEGQNVTLSCEQNLNHDAMYWYRQDPGQGLRLIYYSQIVNDFQKGDIAEGYSVSREKKESFPLTVTSAQKNPTAFYLCASSRGTGSAISGANVLTFGAGSRLTVL.

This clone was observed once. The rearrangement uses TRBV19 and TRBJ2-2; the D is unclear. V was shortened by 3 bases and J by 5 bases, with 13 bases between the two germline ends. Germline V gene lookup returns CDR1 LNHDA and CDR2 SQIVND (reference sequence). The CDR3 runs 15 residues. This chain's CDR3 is CASSMGDGWTGELFF. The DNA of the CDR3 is TGTGCCAGTAGTATGGGTGACGGATGGACCGGGGAGCTGTTTTTT.

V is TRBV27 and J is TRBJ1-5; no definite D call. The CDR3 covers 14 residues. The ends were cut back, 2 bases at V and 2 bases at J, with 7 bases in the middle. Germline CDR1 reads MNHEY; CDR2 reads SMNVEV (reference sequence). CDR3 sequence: CASSLITGNQPQHF. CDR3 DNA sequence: TGTGCCAGCAGTTTAATCACGGGCAATCAGCCCCAGCATTTT.